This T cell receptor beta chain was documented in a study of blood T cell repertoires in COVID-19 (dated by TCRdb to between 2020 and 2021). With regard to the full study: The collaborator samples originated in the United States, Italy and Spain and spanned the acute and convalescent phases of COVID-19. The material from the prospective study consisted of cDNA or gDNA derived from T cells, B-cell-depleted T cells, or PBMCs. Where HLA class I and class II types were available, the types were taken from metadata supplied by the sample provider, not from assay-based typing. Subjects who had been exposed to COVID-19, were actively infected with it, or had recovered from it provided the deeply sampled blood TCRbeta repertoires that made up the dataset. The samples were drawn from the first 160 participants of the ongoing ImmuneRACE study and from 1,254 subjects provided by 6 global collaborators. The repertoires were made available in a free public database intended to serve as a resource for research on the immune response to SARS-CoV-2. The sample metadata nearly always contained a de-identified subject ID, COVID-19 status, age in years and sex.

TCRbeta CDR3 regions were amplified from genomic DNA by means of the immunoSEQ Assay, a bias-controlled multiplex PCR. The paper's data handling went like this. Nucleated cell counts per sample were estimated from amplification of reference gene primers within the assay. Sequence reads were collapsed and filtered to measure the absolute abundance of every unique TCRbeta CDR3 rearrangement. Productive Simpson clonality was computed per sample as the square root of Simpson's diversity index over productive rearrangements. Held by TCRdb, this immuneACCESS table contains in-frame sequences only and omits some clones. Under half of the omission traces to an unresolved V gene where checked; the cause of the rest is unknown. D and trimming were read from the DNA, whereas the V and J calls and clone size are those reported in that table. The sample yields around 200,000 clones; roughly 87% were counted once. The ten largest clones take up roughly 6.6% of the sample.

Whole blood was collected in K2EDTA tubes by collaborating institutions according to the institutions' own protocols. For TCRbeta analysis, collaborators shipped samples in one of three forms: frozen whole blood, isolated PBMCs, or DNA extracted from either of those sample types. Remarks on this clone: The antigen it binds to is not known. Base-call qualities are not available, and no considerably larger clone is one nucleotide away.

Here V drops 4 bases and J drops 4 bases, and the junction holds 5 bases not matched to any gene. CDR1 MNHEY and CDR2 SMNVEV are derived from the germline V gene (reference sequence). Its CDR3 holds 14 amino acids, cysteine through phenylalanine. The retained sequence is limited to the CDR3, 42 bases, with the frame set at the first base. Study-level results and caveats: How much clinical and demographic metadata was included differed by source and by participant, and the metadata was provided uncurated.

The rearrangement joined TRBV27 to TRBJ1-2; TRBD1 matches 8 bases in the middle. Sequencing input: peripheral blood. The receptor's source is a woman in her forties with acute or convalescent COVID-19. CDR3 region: CASSSGGQVYGYTF. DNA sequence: TGTGCCAGCAGTTCCGGGGGACAGGTCTATGGCTACACCTTC.